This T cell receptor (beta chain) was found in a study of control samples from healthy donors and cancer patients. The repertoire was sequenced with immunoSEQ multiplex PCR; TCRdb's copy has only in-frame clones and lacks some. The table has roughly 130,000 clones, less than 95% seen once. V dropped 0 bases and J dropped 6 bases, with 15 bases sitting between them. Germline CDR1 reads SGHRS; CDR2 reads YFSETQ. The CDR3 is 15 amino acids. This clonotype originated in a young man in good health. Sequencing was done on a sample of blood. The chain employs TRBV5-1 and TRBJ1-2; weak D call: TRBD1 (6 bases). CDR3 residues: CASSLGGGLEDGYTF. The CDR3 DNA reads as TGCGCCAGCAGCTTGGGAGGGGGGCTTGAAGATGGCTACACCTTC. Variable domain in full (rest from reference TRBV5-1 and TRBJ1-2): KAGVTQTPRYLIKTRGQQVTLSCSPISGHRSVSWYQQTPGQGLQFLFEYFSETQRNKGNFPGRFSGRQFSNSRSEMNVSTLELGDSALYLCASSLGGGLEDGYTFGSGTRLTVV.